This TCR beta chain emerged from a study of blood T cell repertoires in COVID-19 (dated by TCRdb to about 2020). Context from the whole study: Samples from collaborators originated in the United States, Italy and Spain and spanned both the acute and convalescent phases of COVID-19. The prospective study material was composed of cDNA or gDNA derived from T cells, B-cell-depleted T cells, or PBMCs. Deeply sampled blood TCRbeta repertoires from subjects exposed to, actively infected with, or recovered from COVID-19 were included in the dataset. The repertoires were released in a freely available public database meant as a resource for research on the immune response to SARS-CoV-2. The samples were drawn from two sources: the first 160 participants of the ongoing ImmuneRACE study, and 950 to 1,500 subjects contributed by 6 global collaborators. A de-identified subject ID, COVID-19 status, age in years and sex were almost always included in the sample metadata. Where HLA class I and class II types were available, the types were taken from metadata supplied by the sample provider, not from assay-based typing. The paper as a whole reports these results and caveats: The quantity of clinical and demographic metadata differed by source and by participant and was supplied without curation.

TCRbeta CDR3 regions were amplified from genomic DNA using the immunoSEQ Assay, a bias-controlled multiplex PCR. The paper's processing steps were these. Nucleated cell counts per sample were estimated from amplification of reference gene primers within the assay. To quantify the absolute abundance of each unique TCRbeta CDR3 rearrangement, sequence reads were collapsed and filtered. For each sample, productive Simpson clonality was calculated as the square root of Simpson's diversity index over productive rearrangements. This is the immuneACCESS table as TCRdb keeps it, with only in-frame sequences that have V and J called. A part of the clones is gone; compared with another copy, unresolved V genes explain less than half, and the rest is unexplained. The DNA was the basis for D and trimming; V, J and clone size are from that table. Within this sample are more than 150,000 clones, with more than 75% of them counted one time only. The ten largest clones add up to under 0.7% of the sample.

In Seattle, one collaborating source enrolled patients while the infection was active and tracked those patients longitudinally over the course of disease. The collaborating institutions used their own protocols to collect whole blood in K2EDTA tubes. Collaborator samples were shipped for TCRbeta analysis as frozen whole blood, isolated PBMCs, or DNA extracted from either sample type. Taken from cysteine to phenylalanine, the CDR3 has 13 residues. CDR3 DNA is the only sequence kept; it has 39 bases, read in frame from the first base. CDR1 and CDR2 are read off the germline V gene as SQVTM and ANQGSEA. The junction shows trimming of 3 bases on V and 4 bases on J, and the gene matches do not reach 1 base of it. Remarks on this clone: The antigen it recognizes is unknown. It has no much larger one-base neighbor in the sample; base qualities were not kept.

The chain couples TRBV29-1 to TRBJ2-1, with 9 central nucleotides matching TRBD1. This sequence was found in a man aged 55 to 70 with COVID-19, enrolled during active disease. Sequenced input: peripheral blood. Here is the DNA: TGCAGCGTTGAGACAGGGGGGTACAATGAGCAGTTCTTC. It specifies CSVETGGYNEQFF.